Listed here is a single T cell receptor (beta chain). This entry comes from a study of T cell changes during pregnancy in multiple sclerosis. Germline V gene sequence: CDR1 SGHRS, CDR2 YFSETQ. V lost 2 bases and J 1 base, leaving 9 bases between the germline ends. The CDR3 is 15 amino acids. TCRdb keeps only in-frame clones here, not all; method: immunoSEQ multiplex PCR. The profile shows tens of thousands of clones, about 94% of them singletons. This sequence joins TRBV5-1 and TRBJ2-2; tentatively, D is TRBD1 (7 bases). This receptor was obtained from a female donor with multiple sclerosis, enrolled in a pregnancy study. Source: peripheral blood, taken in the third trimester of pregnancy. The CDR3 loop reads CASSFQGGNTGELFF. In DNA form, the CDR3 reads TGCGCCAGCAGCTTCCAGGGGGGGAACACCGGGGAGCTGTTTTTT.